This TCR beta chain originates from a study of blood T cell repertoires in COVID-19. Only in-frame clones appear in the TCRdb table, and some are missing; sequencing was by immunoSEQ multiplex PCR. The sample consists of some 220,000 clones, around 84% of them appearing once. The CDR3 contains 12 residues. The germline V and J ends were trimmed by 6 bases and 0 bases, with 5 bases remaining between them. CDR1 is SNHLY and CDR2 is FYNNEI in the germline V gene. J is TRBJ2-5 and V is TRBV2; D remains ambiguous. Sequencing input: peripheral blood. The receptor was derived from a human donor in a cohort sampled during active COVID-19. The CDR3 reads CASSRYQETQYF. The CDR3 bases are TGTGCCAGCAGCCGGTACCAAGAGACCCAGTACTTC. Using reference TRBV2 and TRBJ2-5 for the parts outside the CDR3, the full variable domain is EPEVTQTPSHQVTQMGQEVILRCVPISNHLYFYWYRQILGQKVEFLVSFYNNEISEKSEIFDDQFSVERPDGSNFTLKIRSTKLEDSAMYFCASSRYQETQYFGPGTRLLVL.